Given below is one TCR beta chain in context. Only in-frame clones appear in the TCRdb table, and some are missing; sequencing was by immunoSEQ multiplex PCR. The sample lists about 400,000 clones, about 88% occurring once. There are 14 residues in the CDR3. Trimming left V 0 bases short and J 5 bases short, with 10 bases between. CDR1 is KGHSH and CDR2 is LQKENI in the germline V gene. Treatment meaning: about 20 received Ad26.COV2.S at low or high dose, single or two shots; five or six received placebo; per-sample allocation not given. The investigators took samples on day 63 after the first vaccine or placebo injection. This specimen belongs to a study of Ad26.COV2.S vaccination and SARS-CoV-2 variants. Study-level background: Among those in the COV1001 Ad26.COV2.S trial arm was the donor.

This TCR derives from a person between 18 and 59 years old who received the Ad26.COV2.S COVID-19 vaccine or a placebo. The source material was peripheral blood, sampled in a trial of Ad26.COV2.S vaccine versus placebo. The chain uses TRBV18 and TRBJ2-5; D is perhaps TRBD1 (6 bases). CDR3 bases: TGTGCCAGCTCACCACCGTCAGGGGTGGAGACCCAGTACTTC. This encodes CASSPPSGVETQYF.